The 14 T cell receptor beta chains reported below all come from one sample, sequenced in a study of T cell clonality in common variable immunodeficiency. Generated by immunoSEQ multiplex PCR, the TCRdb table keeps only in-frame clones and is missing some. This sample has 40,000 to 50,000 clones, each found more than once. Sequences were obtained from peripheral blood mononuclear cells. The receptors shown here come from a person aged 18 to 75 in good health.

This clone was detected many times. The read ends 3 residues early relative to the CDR3; the germline J gene fills the gap. The chain recombines TRBV10-1 with TRBJ1-5; no clear D gene. V was cut by 8 bases and J by 0 bases, with 14 bases left in between. In germline, CDR1 is WNHNN, CDR2 SYGVQD (reference sequence). The CDR3 is 15 amino acids. The CDR3 loop is CASFGRAYSNQPQHF. The CDR3 DNA, read in part, is TGCGCCAGCTTCGGAAGGGCCTATAGCAATCAGCCC.

At least ten counts were recorded for this clone. The read comes to an end 3 residues before the CDR3 does, leaving the germline J gene to fill in the end. The chain employs TRBV20-1 and TRBJ2-3; D perhaps matches TRBD2 (6 bases). Germline V gene data show CDR1 as DFQATT and CDR2 as SNEGSKA (reference sequence). This CDR3 is built from 11 residues. The ends were cut back, 3 bases at V and 5 bases at J, with 6 bases in the middle. The sequenced CDR3 bases are TGCAGTGCTAGGGAGGGAGATACG. Protein sequence: CSAREGDT. The whole CDR3 sequence reads CSAREGDTQYF.

This clone occurred many times. Read coverage stops 3 residues before the CDR3 terminus; the germline J gene supplies the remainder. V gene TRBV19 combines with J gene TRBJ1-5; 12 positions match TRBD1. Germline V gene lookup returns CDR1 LNHDA and CDR2 SQIVND (reference sequence). The CDR3 is 18 amino acids. Germline trimming cut 0 bases from V and 3 bases from J; bases unmatched to any gene: 6. CDR3 region: CASSIDRGQGAVNQPQHF. The CDR3 DNA, read in part, is TGTGCCAGTAGTATAGATAGGGGACAGGGGGCCGTCAATCAGCCC.

This clone was picked up many times. The CDR3 end falls 3 residues outside the read, so it is completed with the germline J gene. The chain recombines TRBV3-1 (or the pseudogene TRBV3-2) with TRBJ1-5, with a weak D call TRBD1 (6 bases). Trimming removed 4 bases at V and 4 bases at J, with 17 bases between. This CDR3 has 16 residues. Germline V lookup: CDR1 LGHDT, CDR2 YNNKEL (reference sequence). CDR3 region: CASSRGGSEENQPQHF. CDR3 DNA, as far as it was read: TGTGCCAGCAGCCGTGGGGGCAGCGAAGAAAATCAGCCC.

In the case of this clone: The CDR3 is cut off 3 residues early in the read; its end comes from the germline J gene. This chain links TRBV14 with TRBJ2-5, with TRBD1 identical over 8 bases. The CDR3 covers 15 residues. CDR1 and CDR2 (germline): SGHDN, FVKESK. J was trimmed by 5 bases and V by 6 bases; bases with no gene match: 11. CDR3: CASSQETGVRETQYF. Incomplete CDR3 DNA: TGTGCCAGCAGTCAGGAGACAGGGGTCAGGGAGACC.

This clone was found many times. The CDR3 end lies 3 residues beyond the end of the read and is filled in from the germline J gene. The rearrangement uses TRBV28 and TRBJ1-2; D is uncertain. The CDR3 totals 14 residues. Trimming removed 3 bases at V and 3 bases at J, with 11 bases between. Germline V CDR1 and CDR2: MDHEN, SYDVKM. The sequenced part of the CDR3 DNA is TGTGCCAGCAGTTTCCTCACAGAAGACTATGGC. Its protein is CASSFLTEDYG. The full CDR3 sequence reads CASSFLTEDYGYTF.

This clone has a count of ten or more. The CDR3 is cut off 3 residues early in the read; its end comes from the germline J gene. This chain connects TRBV12-3 or TRBV12-4 to TRBJ2-2; 8 bases map to TRBD2. The V segment lost 2 bases and the J segment 4 bases; nucleotides outside the gene matches: 6. The length of the CDR3 is 16 residues. This CDR3 is CASSLLRGEGTGELFF. The CDR3 DNA, read in part, is TGTGCCAGCAGTTTATTGCGGGGGGAGGGCACCGGGGAG.

This clone was seen ten or more times. The read finishes 3 residues shy of the CDR3 end, and the germline J gene is used to complete it. The rearrangement uses TRBV5-1 and TRBJ2-1; 14 bases match TRBD2. V gave up 4 bases and J gave up 0 bases; unmatched junction bases: 6. The CDR3 totals 18 residues. The V gene's germline CDR1 is SGHRS and CDR2 YFSETQ. Partial CDR3 DNA: TGCGCCAGCAGCATTGGGACTAGCGGGAGAGGCTCCTACAATGAG. It is translated as CASSIGTSGRGSYNE. The entire CDR3 protein reads CASSIGTSGRGSYNEQFF.

This clone was observed at least ten times. Sequencing ends 3 residues short of the CDR3 end; the germline J gene provides the rest. This chain uses TRBV6-2 or TRBV6-3 with TRBJ1-1; D not resolved. The V gene lost 0 bases and the J gene lost 4 bases, with 6 bases spanning the gap. Germline CDR1 MNHEY, CDR2 SVGEGT. The CDR3 is made up of 13 amino acids. CDR3 DNA, as far as it was read: TGTGCCAGCAGTTACTCGAGGGCCACTGAA. Translation: CASSYSRATE. The entire CDR3 protein reads CASSYSRATEAFF.

This clone was seen many times. Read coverage stops 3 residues before the CDR3 terminus; the germline J gene supplies the remainder. The rearrangement joins TRBV19 to TRBJ2-1, with a possible D match to TRBD2 (7 bases). The CDR3 has 17 residues. Trimming shortened V by 7 bases and J by 2 bases, and 21 bases separated the two germline ends. Looked up from germline, CDR1 is LNHDA and CDR2 is SQIVND (reference sequence). The CDR3 here is CASTSRGGVTTYNEQFF. The covered CDR3 bases are TGTGCCAGTACATCTAGGGGGGGGGTCACCACCTACAATGAG.

This clone was counted many times. The read comes to an end 3 residues before the CDR3 does, leaving the germline J gene to fill in the end. The identical CDR3 is also encoded by other nucleotide sequences in the sample. The J gene is TRBJ1-2, the V gene TRBV6-1, with 8 positions matching TRBD1. This CDR3 is 13 amino acids long. After removal of 4 bases from V and 6 bases from J, the junction contained 4 bases not matched to a gene. The germline V gene encodes CDR1 MNHNS and CDR2 SASEGT. Incomplete CDR3 DNA: TGTGCCAGCAGTGCCCAGGGGGCAGATGGC. Amino acid sequence: CASSAQGADG. The whole CDR3 protein is CASSAQGADGYTF.

This clone has ten or more counts. CDR3 DNA, as far as it was read: TGTGCCCCCGACAGGCGGGACACCTATGGC. Amino acid sequence: CAPDRRDTYG. The whole CDR3 protein is CAPDRRDTYGYTF. J is TRBJ1-2 and V is TRBV6-4, with D maybe TRBD1 (6 bases). With the read ending 3 residues before the CDR3 end, the germline J gene is used to fill in that end. The V gene's germline CDR1 is MRHNA and CDR2 SNTAGT. The CDR3 totals 13 residues. The ends were cut back, 11 bases at V and 4 bases at J, with 17 bases in the middle.

This clone was counted many times. The read stops 3 residues short of the end of the CDR3; the missing end is completed from the germline J gene. The chain employs TRBV6-2 or TRBV6-3 and TRBJ2-3, with a weak D call TRBD1 (6 bases). This CDR3 comprises 13 residues. Germline V CDR1 and CDR2: MNHEY, SVGEGT. V lost 10 bases, J lost 5 bases, and 16 bases lay in between. CDR3 protein: CAISGQSGDTQYF. The CDR3 DNA, read in part, is TGTGCCATAAGCGGACAGTCAGGAGATACG.

This clone occurred many times. The read ends 3 residues before the CDR3 terminus; that terminus is restored from the germline J gene. V usage is TRBV5-4 and J usage is TRBJ2-7; 9 bases agree with TRBD2. Germline V gene data show CDR1 as SGHNT and CDR2 as YYREEE (reference sequence). This CDR3 has 14 amino acids. V lost 6 bases, J lost 6 bases, and 10 bases stayed unmatched. The covered CDR3 bases are TGTGCCAGCACCTATTCAGTAGCGGGAGCCGAG. Protein sequence: CASTYSVAGAE. The whole CDR3 protein is CASTYSVAGAEQYF.